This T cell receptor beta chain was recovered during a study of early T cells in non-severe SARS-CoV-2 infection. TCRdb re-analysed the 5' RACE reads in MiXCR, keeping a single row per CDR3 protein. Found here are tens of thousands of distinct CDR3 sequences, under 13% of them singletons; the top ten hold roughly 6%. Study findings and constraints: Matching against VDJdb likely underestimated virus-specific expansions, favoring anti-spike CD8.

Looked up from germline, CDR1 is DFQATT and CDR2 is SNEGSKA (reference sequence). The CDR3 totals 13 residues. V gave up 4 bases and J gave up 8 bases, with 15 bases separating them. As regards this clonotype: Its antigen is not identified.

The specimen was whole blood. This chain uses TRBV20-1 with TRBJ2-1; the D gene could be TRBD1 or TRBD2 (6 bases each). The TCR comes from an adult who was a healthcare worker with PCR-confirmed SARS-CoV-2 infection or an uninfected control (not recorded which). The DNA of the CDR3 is TGCAGTGCTACCGTAGGGGGGAAGGATGAGCAGTTCTTC. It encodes CSATVGGKDEQFF.